Here is one T cell receptor (beta chain) with its context. These data come from a study of T cells expressing NK-cell markers. Overall study context: Repertoire data for TCR beta were derived from sorted T cells (CD3+CD56+NKG2C+, CD3+CD56+NKG2C- and CD3+CD56-NKG2C+). Seropositivity for HCMV was found in seven of the eight sequenced donors, with one seronegative.

TCR beta cDNA was made by 5'RACE template switching with UMIs. TCRdb reanalyzed the 5' RACE reads, giving one entry per CDR3 protein sequence and no DNA. The sample includes some 300,000 distinct CDR3 sequences. The sample comprised blood T cells: a sorted CD56 or NKG2C T cell subset, CD4+ or CD8+ T cells, or bulk PBMC T cells (not recorded which). The sequence was obtained from a man aged 18 to 35 in good health.

The CDR3 region is CASSLSSRLAAGMELFF. This chain connects TRBV12-3 or TRBV12-4 to TRBJ2-2; there is no DNA to check the TCRdb D call of TRBD2. The CDR3 runs 17 residues.